These 11 T cell receptor beta chains were sequenced from one sample in a study of glioma-infiltrating T cells. The iRepertoire nested amplicon-rescue multiplex PCR amplified TCR alpha and beta CDR3s from RNA. Each CDR3 protein is one row after TCRdb ran MiXCR on the multiplex PCR reads. The sample yields about 140,000 distinct CDR3 sequences, about two fifths seen once. Sequenced sample: glioma tissue, nonneoplastic brain tissue, or PBMCs (not recorded which). All receptors come from a human donor with low-grade glioma or glioblastoma, undergoing nonglioma brain surgery, or in good health (not recorded which).

This clonotype occurred a few times. The chain has TRBV28 and TRBJ2-7, with D perhaps TRBD1 (6 bases). Looked up from germline, CDR1 is MDHEN and CDR2 is SYDVKM. Between the trimmed V and J ends, which lost 6 bases and 0 bases, there was a span of 15 bases. This CDR3 has 15 residues. CDR3 sequence reads: CASRSYRVPSYEQYF. The CDR3, as DNA: TGTGCCAGCAGGTCGTACAGGGTACCCTCCTACGAGCAGTACTTC.

The chain recombines TRBV20-1 with TRBJ2-5; 14 nucleotides line up with TRBD2. The end of the DNA is better explained by TRBJ2-7, so the J call may be wrong. In germline, CDR1 is DFQATT, CDR2 SNEGSKA (reference sequence). The CDR3 spans 16 residues. The DNA of the CDR3 is TGCAGTGCCAAGGGACTAGCGGGAGTTCGGCGTTACGAGCAGTACTTC. This encodes CSAKGLAGVRRYEQYF.

The table lists this clonotype with a few counts. This chain uses TRBV19 with TRBJ1-5; D is unclear. The CDR3 sequence is 14 residues long. Germline loops: CDR1 LNHDA, CDR2 SQIVND (reference sequence). V was cut by 3 bases and J by 6 bases, with 12 bases left in between. CDR3 in amino acids: CASSISGGSQPQHF. CDR3 in DNA: TGTGCCAGTAGTATCTCCGGAGGGTCTCAGCCCCAGCATTTT.

This clonotype has only a few counts. This chain links TRBV15 with TRBJ1-3; D ambiguous. The V and J ends lost 1 base and 0 bases respectively, with 7 bases between them. Germline CDR1 is LNHNV and CDR2 is YYDKDF (reference sequence). The CDR3 contains 15 residues. The CDR3 loop reads CATSRVLDSGNTIYF. The CDR3 nucleotides read TGTGCCACCAGCAGAGTCCTAGACTCTGGAAACACCATATATTTT.

The genes are TRBV6-1 and TRBJ1-1; D is uncertain. Germline loops: CDR1 MNHNS, CDR2 SASEGT. V lost 5 bases to trimming and J lost 1 base, with 14 bases between them. The CDR3 consists of 15 residues. CDR3 in amino acids: CASSLGGRRNTEAFF. In nucleotides, the CDR3 is TGTGCCAGCAGTTTGGGCGGACGTCGGAACACTGAAGCTTTCTTT.

Many counts were recorded for this clonotype. The chain links TRBV27 to TRBJ1-5; no clear D gene. Germline V gives CDR1 MNHEY, CDR2 SMNVEV (reference sequence). The CDR3 is made up of 15 amino acids. The V end was cut by 2 bases, the J end by 0 bases, with 8 bases between. CDR3 DNA: TGTGCCAGCAGTTTACAGGCTAGTAGCAATCAGCCCCAGCATTTT. Translation gives CASSLQASSNQPQHF.

This clonotype was found a few times. The J gene is TRBJ2-4, the V gene TRBV6-1; D is perhaps TRBD2 (5 bases). V was shortened by 8 bases and J by 0 bases, with 8 bases between the two germline ends. This CDR3 is 13 amino acids long. Germline V gene lookup returns CDR1 MNHNS and CDR2 SASEGT. The CDR3: CASEEGAKNIQYF. The CDR3 DNA is TGTGCCAGCGAAGAGGGAGCCAAAAACATTCAGTACTTC.

This clonotype has more than one count but fewer than ten. The rearrangement uses TRBV6-1 and TRBJ2-5; the D gene is possibly TRBD2 (5 bases). Germline CDR1 reads MNHNS; CDR2 reads SASEGT. The CDR3 loop spans 12 amino acids. Trimming pared 8 bases from V and 3 bases from J, leaving 10 bases between. CDR3 sequence: CASGLGKETQYF. The CDR3 coding sequence is TGTGCCAGCGGTCTCGGGAAAGAGACCCAGTACTTC.

This clonotype has just a few counts. This chain connects TRBV6-1 to TRBJ2-2; 8 bases fit TRBD2. The CDR3 loop spans 14 amino acids. The V and J ends lost 6 bases and 6 bases, in that order; junction bases with no gene match: 6. Germline CDR1 MNHNS, CDR2 SASEGT. The CDR3 DNA reads as TGTGCCAGCAGCCCGGGAGGGTGGTCCGGGGAGCTGTTTTTT. Amino acids: CASSPGGWSGELFF.

The chain recombines TRBV6-1 with TRBJ1-1, with 7 bases fitting TRBD1. V lost 9 bases, J lost 4 bases, and 5 bases stayed unmatched. The germline V gene encodes CDR1 MNHNS and CDR2 SASEGT. CDR3 length: 12 amino acids. The CDR3 loop reads CASTGDGTEAFF. The CDR3 nucleotides are TGTGCCAGTACAGGGGACGGCACTGAAGCTTTCTTT.

This sequence joins TRBV6-2 or TRBV6-3 and TRBJ1-2, with D perhaps matching TRBD1 (5 bases). The V and J ends lost 6 bases and 2 bases respectively, with 10 bases between them. The germline V gene has CDR1 MNHEY and CDR2 SVGEGT. CDR3 length: 13 residues. Written as DNA, the CDR3 is TGTGCCAGCAGGGGTAGACAGAACTATGGCTACACCTTC. Its translation: CASRGRQNYGYTF.